This T cell receptor beta chain was captured by sequencing in a study of beta chain features in type 1 diabetes. Study-level findings and limits: Insertions at VDJ junctions were less frequent in type 1 diabetes patients. These patients also deleted more nucleotides at the same junctions.

Germline CDR1 MNHNY, CDR2 SVGAGI (reference sequence). Losses at the gene ends were 0 bases for V and 5 bases for J; bases not matched to a gene: 2. The CDR3 length is 15 residues. As concerns this clone: Its antigen is not identified.

The authors reverse transcribed all of the isolated RNA, so sequencing captured expressed TCRB transcripts. Sequenced by immunoSEQ multiplex PCR; TCRdb stores in-frame clones only, minus some. This table has hundreds of thousands of clones, around 7.6% appearing once. The origin of this receptor is a woman under 30 in good health. The material sequenced was central memory CD4+ T cells from blood. The genes are TRBV6-6 and TRBJ2-3; TRBD2 agrees at 10 bases. CDR3 amino acids: CASSYSRLAGDTQYF. Written as DNA, the CDR3 is TGTGCCAGCAGTTACTCCAGACTAGCGGGAGATACGCAGTATTTT.